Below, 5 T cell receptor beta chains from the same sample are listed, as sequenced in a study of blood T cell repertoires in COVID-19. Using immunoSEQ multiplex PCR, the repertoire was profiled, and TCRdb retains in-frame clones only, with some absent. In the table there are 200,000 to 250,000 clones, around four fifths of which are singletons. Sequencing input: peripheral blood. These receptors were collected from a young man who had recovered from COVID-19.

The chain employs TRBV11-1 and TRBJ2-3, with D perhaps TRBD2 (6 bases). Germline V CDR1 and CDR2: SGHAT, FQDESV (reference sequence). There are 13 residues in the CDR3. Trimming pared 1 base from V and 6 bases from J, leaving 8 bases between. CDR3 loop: CASSLGLADTQYF. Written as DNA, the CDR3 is TGTGCCAGCAGCTTAGGTCTAGCGGATACGCAGTATTTT.

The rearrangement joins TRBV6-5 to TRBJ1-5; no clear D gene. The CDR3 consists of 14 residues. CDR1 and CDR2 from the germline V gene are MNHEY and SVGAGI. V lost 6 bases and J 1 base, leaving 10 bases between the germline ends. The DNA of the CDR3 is TGTGCCAGCAGCACCGGACTAAGCAATCAGCCCCAGCATTTT. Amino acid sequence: CASSTGLSNQPQHF.

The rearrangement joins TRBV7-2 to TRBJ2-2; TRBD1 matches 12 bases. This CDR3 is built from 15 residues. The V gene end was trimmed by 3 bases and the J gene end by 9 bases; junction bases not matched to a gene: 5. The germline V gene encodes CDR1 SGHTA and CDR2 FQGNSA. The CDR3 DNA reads TGTGCCAGCAGCTTCACCGGGACAGGGGGCAGGGAGCTGTTTTTT. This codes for CASSFTGTGGRELFF.

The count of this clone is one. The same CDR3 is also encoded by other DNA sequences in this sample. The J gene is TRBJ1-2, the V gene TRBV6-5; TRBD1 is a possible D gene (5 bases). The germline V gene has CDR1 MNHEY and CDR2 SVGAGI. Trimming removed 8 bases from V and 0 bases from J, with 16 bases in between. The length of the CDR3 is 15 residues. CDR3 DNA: TGTGCCAGCCGAAGGGATAGGGGCACTAACTATGGCTACACCTTC. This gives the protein CASRRDRGTNYGYTF.

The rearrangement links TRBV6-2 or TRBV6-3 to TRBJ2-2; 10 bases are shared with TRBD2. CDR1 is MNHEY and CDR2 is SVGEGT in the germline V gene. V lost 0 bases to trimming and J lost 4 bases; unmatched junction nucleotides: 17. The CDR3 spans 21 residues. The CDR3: CASSYSSLAGGSLVLTGELFF. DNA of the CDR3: TGTGCCAGCAGTTACTCGAGTTTAGCGGGGGGCTCCTTGGTGCTCACCGGGGAGCTGTTTTTT.